Below are 3 T cell receptor beta chains sequenced from a single sample in a study of blood T cells in healthy people across ages. Using a J-beta primer mix together with a sample-barcoded 5' primer, a second PCR was run for roughly 6 to 12 cycles. TCRdb independently ran MiXCR on the 5' RACE reads; one entry per CDR3 protein. The sample lists approximately 850,000 distinct CDR3 sequences; more than 40% were seen once. Sequencing was carried out using blood. These receptor sequences come from a man aged 60 to 69 in good health.

This rearrangement joins TRBV6-1 to TRBJ1-5; D is undetermined. Germline V gene data show CDR1 as MNHNS and CDR2 as SASEGT. The CDR3 totals 13 residues. V was trimmed by 2 bases and J by 6 bases, leaving 8 bases between them. The CDR3 nucleotides read TGTGCCAGCAGTGAACTGGGTACTCAGCCCCAGCATTTT. Translation: CASSELGTQPQHF.

CDR3 sequence reads: CSARDAALWDSPLHF. DNA of the CDR3: TGCAGTGCTAGAGATGCGGCCCTCTGGGATTCACCCCTCCACTTT. The chain combines TRBV20-1 with TRBJ1-6; D unresolved. V was pared by 0 bases and J by 8 bases, with 14 bases between. CDR1 DFQATT and CDR2 SNEGSKA come from the germline V gene (reference sequence). The CDR3 spans 15 residues.

Only a few counts were recorded for this clonotype. Its ends do not fully match the called genes, so a read error is possible. This rearrangement joins TRBV5-5 to TRBJ2-1; possibly TRBD2 for D (6 bases). The CDR3 consists of 15 residues. The germline gives CDR1 SGHKS, CDR2 YYEKEE (reference sequence). This CDR3 reads CASSWGLSSYNGQFF. CDR3 in DNA: TGTGCCAGCAGCTGGGGACTGAGCTCCTACAATGGGCAGTTCTTC.